This TCR beta chain was captured by sequencing in a study of Ad26.COV2.S vaccination and SARS-CoV-2 variants. The wider study: Administration of Ad26.COV2.S was intramuscular, either once or twice 56 days apart. Points from the study as a whole: Possibly, TCR breadth and depth analyses underestimated total T cell responses. Compared with placebo recipients, vaccine recipients had higher spike-specific TCR breadth. After vaccination, substantial breadth of spike-specific CD8+ and CD4+ responses was reported.

Repertoires were generated with immunoSEQ multiplex PCR, while TCRdb's copy carries only in-frame clones and drops some. The data show roughly 380,000 clones, roughly 90% seen once. On this clone itself: Its antigen is unknown.

Treatment in this sample: approximately 18 received Ad26.COV2.S at low or high dose, single or two shots; about 5 received placebo; per-sample allocation not given. Day 63 after the first vaccine or placebo injection was the time point for sampling. V lost 3 bases and J lost 5, with 11 bases in between. Looked up from germline, CDR1 is SGDLS and CDR2 is YYNGEE. This CDR3 comprises 13 residues. This receptor was taken from a person between 18 and 65 years old who received the Ad26.COV2.S COVID-19 vaccine or a placebo. V gene TRBV9 combines with J gene TRBJ1-1; D remains ambiguous. The sequenced sample was peripheral blood, obtained in a trial of Ad26.COV2.S vaccine versus placebo. The DNA of the CDR3 is TGTGCCAGCAGCGCCACCCCCCGTACTGAAGCTTTCTTT. As protein: CASSATPRTEAFF.